Included here is one T cell receptor (beta chain) sequence, with context. The germline V gene encodes CDR1 SGDLS and CDR2 YYNGEE. Trimming took 0 bases from V and 4 from J, leaving 7 bases between them. The CDR3 covers 14 residues. Sequencing was performed with immunoSEQ multiplex PCR; in TCRdb, only in-frame clones are kept and a portion is missing. The repertoire holds around 95,000 clones, with 70% to 90% as singletons. This record belongs to a study of blood T cell repertoires in COVID-19. Study summary: Acute and convalescent COVID-19 specimens originated in the United States, Italy and Spain.

This chain uses TRBV9 with TRBJ2-2; no clear D. The source of this sequence is a human donor in a cohort sampled during active COVID-19. Sequencing was performed on peripheral blood. In nucleotides, the CDR3 is TGTGCCAGCAGCGTAGACCCCGGCACCGGGGAGCTGTTTTTT. As protein: CASSVDPGTGELFF. Together with reference TRBV9 and TRBJ2-2, the CDR3 gives the full variable domain: DSGVTQTPKHLITATGQRVTLRCSPRSGDLSVYWYQQSLDQGLQFLIQYYNGEERAKGNILERFSAQQFPDLHSELNLSSLELGDSALYFCASSVDPGTGELFFGEGSRLTVL.